This TCR beta chain came from a study of blood T cell repertoires in COVID-19. Across the whole study: Both acute and convalescent COVID-19 samples were obtained from the United States, Italy and Spain.

Authors' data handling: Reference gene primer amplification in the assay estimated nucleated cell counts. Profiled with immunoSEQ multiplex PCR; TCRdb holds only in-frame clones, not every one. V and J calls and clone size are those listed in that table; D and trimming were worked out from the DNA. This sample has 350,000 or so clones; roughly 87% occur once, and the top ten carry 1%. Participant ages covered about 18 to 100 years across 24 US areas. Clinical histories supplied by participants themselves formed the basis of cohort assignment. The CDR3 length is 16 residues. Trimming removed 5 bases from V and 4 bases from J; junction bases left unmatched: 7. Germline CDR1 SGHTA, CDR2 FQGNSA.

Sequenced material: PBMCs or T cells enriched from blood (not recorded which). This chain links TRBV7-2 with TRBJ2-6, with TRBD1 identical over 8 bases. The source is a woman aged 25 to 39 who had recovered from COVID-19. Here the CDR3 reads CASSPRTGPGANVLTF. CDR3 sequence (DNA): TGTGCCAGCAGCCCCCGGACAGGGCCCGGGGCCAACGTCCTGACTTTC.